These T cell receptor beta chains were read from a single sample in a study of cytomegalovirus exposure and HLA in healthy donors. Only in-frame clones appear in the TCRdb table, and some are missing; sequencing was by immunoSEQ multiplex PCR. The sample records about 70,000 clones, approximately 67% being singletons. Sequencing used PBMCs. Source of these receptors: a man aged 25 to 40 in good health and CMV-seronegative. The CDR3 runs from the conserved cysteine through the conserved F or W. The D gene is left open where the match is weak. Size is omitted from some rows. Given values are once, few, many or a class for expanded clones.

clone_size,d_call,j_call,v_call,cdr3_nt,cdr3_aa
.,.,TRBJ1-1,TRBV2,TGTGCCACTACCAAAATGAACACTGAAGCTTTCTTT,CATTKMNTEAFF
.,TRBD1,TRBJ2-7,TRBV14,TGTGCCAGCAGCCCTCAACGACAGGGGGCTCGCGAGCAGTACTTC,CASSPQRQGAREQYF
.,TRBD2,TRBJ2-2,TRBV18,TGTGCCAGCTCACTGGGACTATACACCGGGGAGCTGTTTTTT,CASSLGLYTGELFF
few,.,TRBJ2-5,TRBV4-1,TGCGCCAGCAGCCAAGTCGAGGGGGAAAGGACCCAGTACTTC,CASSQVEGERTQYF
.,TRBD1,TRBJ1-1,TRBV4-1,TGCGCCAGCAGACCTGATACAGGGGTAGTGGTGAACACTGAAGCTTTCTTT,CASRPDTGVVVNTEAFF
once,TRBD1,TRBJ1-3,TRBV2,TGTGCCAGCACCAGGGACAGGGATTCCACCATATATTTT,CASTRDRDSTIYF
.,TRBD2,TRBJ2-7,TRBV7-6,TGTGCCAGCAGCCATGGACTAGCGGGGGCCGAGCAGTACTTC,CASSHGLAGAEQYF
.,.,TRBJ1-5,TRBV18,TGTGCCAGCTCACCAAGCCTACAGGGTGGCAATCAGCCCCAGCATTTT,CASSPSLQGGNQPQHF
.,TRBD2,TRBJ2-5,TRBV5-8,TGTGCCAGCAGCGCGGCAAAGACTAGCAGACTCCAAGAGACCCAGTACTTC,CASSAAKTSRLQETQYF
.,TRBD2,TRBJ2-3,TRBV4-2,TGTGCCAGCAGCCAAGAGTCTAGCGGGGAAGATACGCAGTATTTT,CASSQESSGEDTQYF
.,TRBD1,TRBJ1-5,TRBV4-1,TGCGCCAGCAGCCAAGAATACAGGGGAGGTCAGCCCCAGCATTTT,CASSQEYRGGQPQHF
few,.,TRBJ1-4,TRBV2,TGTGCCAGCAGTCAGCGGGGCCCTCCCAATGAAAAACTGTTTTTT,CASSQRGPPNEKLFF
.,.,TRBJ2-2,TRBV30,TGTGCCTGGAACGCAGGGGAGCTCACCGGGGAGCTGTTTTTT,CAWNAGELTGELFF
.,.,TRBJ2-1,TRBV5-1,TGCGCCAGCAGCTTGGTCCCAGGGTCGTCCTACAATGAGCAGTTCTTC,CASSLVPGSSYNEQFF
few,TRBD1,TRBJ1-2,TRBV9,TGTGCCAGCAGCGGCGGACAGGGGGTTTCAGGCTATGGCTACACCTTC,CASSGGQGVSGYGYTF
.,.,TRBJ2-7,TRBV9,TGTGCCAGCAGCGCGCCCCCGGCCTACGAGCAGTACTTC,CASSAPPAYEQYF
few,TRBD1,TRBJ1-2,TRBV7-9,TGTGCCAGCAGCTTTCCAGGGGGCAACTATGGCTACACCTTC,CASSFPGGNYGYTF
few,TRBD1,TRBJ1-5,TRBV7-8,TGTGCCAGCAGCTTAGAACTTGACAGGGGTAGCAATCAGCCCCAGCATTTT,CASSLELDRGSNQPQHF